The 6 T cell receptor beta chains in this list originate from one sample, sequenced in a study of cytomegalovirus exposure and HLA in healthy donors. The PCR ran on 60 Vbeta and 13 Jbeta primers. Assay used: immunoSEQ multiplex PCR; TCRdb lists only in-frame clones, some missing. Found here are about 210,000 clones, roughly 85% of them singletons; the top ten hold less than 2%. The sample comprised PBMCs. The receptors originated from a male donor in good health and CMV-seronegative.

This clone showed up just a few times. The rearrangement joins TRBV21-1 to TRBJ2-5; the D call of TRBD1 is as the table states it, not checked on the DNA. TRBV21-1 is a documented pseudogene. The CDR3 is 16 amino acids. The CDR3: CASSPGQQMYQETQYF. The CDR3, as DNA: TGTGCCAGCAGCCCCGGACAGCAGATGTACCAAGAGACCCAGTACTTC.

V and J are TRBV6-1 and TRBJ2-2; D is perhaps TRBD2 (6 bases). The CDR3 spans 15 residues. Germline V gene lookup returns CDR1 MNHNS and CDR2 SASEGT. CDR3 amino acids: CVGGALNANTGELFF. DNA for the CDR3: TGTGTCGGCGGGGCTCTCAACGCGAACACCGGGGAGCTGTTTTTT.

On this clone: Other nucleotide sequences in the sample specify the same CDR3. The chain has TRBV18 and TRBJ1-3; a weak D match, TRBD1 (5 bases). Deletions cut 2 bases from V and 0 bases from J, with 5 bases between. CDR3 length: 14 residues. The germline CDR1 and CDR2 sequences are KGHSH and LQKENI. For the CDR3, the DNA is TGTGCCAGCTCACCAGACAGCTCTGGAAACACCATATATTTT. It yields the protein CASSPDSSGNTIYF.

The CDR3, as DNA: TGTGCCAGCAGCTTCGGACAGGGGGCAGGTGAGCAGTACTTC. Encoded protein: CASSFGQGAGEQYF. The chain has TRBV11-1 and TRBJ2-7; 11 bases are shared with TRBD1. V gave up 3 bases and J gave up 7 bases; unmatched junction bases: 5. Germline V CDR1 and CDR2: SGHAT, FQDESV (reference sequence). CDR3 size: 14 residues.

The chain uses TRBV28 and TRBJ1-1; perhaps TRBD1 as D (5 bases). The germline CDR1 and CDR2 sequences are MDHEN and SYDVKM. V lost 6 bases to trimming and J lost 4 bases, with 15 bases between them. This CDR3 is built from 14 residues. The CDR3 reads CASRPGSRGTEAFF. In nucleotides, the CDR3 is TGTGCCAGCAGACCAGGGTCGAGAGGCACTGAAGCTTTCTTT.

The DNA for the CDR3 is TGCAGCGTTGGGGCGACAGGGGCGTTCGAGCAGTACTTC. Protein product: CSVGATGAFEQYF. V gene TRBV29-1 combines with J gene TRBJ2-7; 8 positions match TRBD1. V dropped 4 bases and J dropped 6; count of bases not matched to a gene: 8. The CDR3 is 13 residues long. CDR1 and CDR2 from the germline V gene are SQVTM and ANQGSEA.